This TCR beta chain appears in the sequencing data of a study of graft-versus-host responses after intestinal transplantation. Study-wide points: The study associated peak circulating GvH clone levels with early post-transplant HvG declines. Elevated graft-versus-host to host-versus-graft clonal ratios in allografts were recorded for patients with graft-donor T cell macrochimerism.

Profiled with immunoSEQ multiplex PCR; TCRdb holds only in-frame clones, not every one. In the table there are about 86,000 clones, about 88% of which are singletons. The CDR3 loop spans 14 amino acids. Germline V CDR1 and CDR2: MNHEY, SVGAGI. V lost 4 bases and J 0 bases, leaving 7 bases between the germline ends. With regard to this clone: Its antigen remains unknown.

The material was unstimulated CD4+ T cells sorted from spleen or lymph node cells, obtained before transplant. This TCR derives from a human donor who was the organ donor for an intestinal transplant. The chain recombines TRBV6-5 with TRBJ1-3; D uncertain. The CDR3 coding sequence is TGTGCCAGCAGTTCCCACGGCTCTGGAAACACCATATATTTT. Translated: CASSSHGSGNTIYF.